This entry lists 8 T cell receptor beta chains sequenced from one sample in a study of T-cell reconstitution after alpha-beta-depleted transplantation in children. For TCRbeta, the library was prepared with unique molecular identifiers. TCRdb fed the PCR reads into MiXCR, producing one record per CDR3 protein. In the table there are a few hundred thousand distinct CDR3 sequences, around 12% of which are singletons. The sample was PBMCs from the stem cell graft donor, taken from the stem cell graft. These receptors were collected from a human donor who donated a stem cell graft to a child with combined immunodeficiency.

There are many counts of this clonotype. The chain combines TRBV7-9 with TRBJ2-5; 7 nucleotides line up with TRBD1. CDR3 length: 15 amino acids. V dropped 5 bases and J dropped 5; count of bases not matched to a gene: 11. Looked up from germline, CDR1 is SEHNR and CDR2 is FQNEAQ (reference sequence). The CDR3 DNA is TGTGCCAGCAGCGCCCGACAGGGTGAAGCGGAGACCCAGTACTTC. Translating gives CASSARQGEAETQYF.

The chain joins TRBV6-1 to TRBJ2-1; D is perhaps TRBD1 (6 bases). The CDR3 sequence is 16 residues long. V was shortened by 4 bases and J by 2 bases, with 15 bases between the two germline ends. Germline V lookup: CDR1 MNHNS, CDR2 SASEGT. The CDR3 region is CASSAYRAYPYNEQFF. DNA for the CDR3: TGTGCCAGCAGTGCATACAGGGCTTACCCCTACAATGAGCAGTTCTTC.

On this clonotype: Lacking the conserved final phenylalanine or tryptophan, this CDR3 likely reflects a read error. The chain joins TRBV2 to TRBJ2-5; TRBD2 agrees at 7 bases. Germline CDR1 SNHLY, CDR2 FYNNEI. The trim removed 10 bases at V and 5 bases at J, leaving 10 bases unmatched. This CDR3 has 13 amino acids. CDR3 bases: TGTGCCACCAGGGCTAGCGGACGGGAGACCCAGTACTCC. Protein sequence: CATRASGRETQYS.

This clonotype appeared a few times. The V and J genes are TRBV12-3 or TRBV12-4 and TRBJ2-1, with TRBD1 matching 8 bases. CDR3 size: 13 residues. Trimming took 6 bases from V and 8 from J; bases not matched to a gene: 6. Here the CDR3 DNA reads TGTGCCAGCAGGAGGACAGGGATTGATGAGCAGTTCTTC. As protein: CASRRTGIDEQFF.

This clonotype was seen a handful of times. The chain couples TRBV4-3 to TRBJ2-3; D uncertain. Germline V gene data show CDR1 as LGHNA and CDR2 as YSLEER. Trimming cost V 1 base and J 4 bases, with 6 bases left between them. This CDR3 contains 13 residues. CDR3 region: CASSQVQSDTQYF. CDR3 bases: TGCGCCAGCAGCCAAGTACAGTCAGATACGCAGTATTTT.

The gene calls are TRBV6-1 and TRBJ2-3; D perhaps matches TRBD2 (6 bases). CDR3 length: 13 amino acids. Germline V lookup: CDR1 MNHNS, CDR2 SASEGT. V lost 9 bases to trimming and J lost 2 bases, with 12 bases between them. CDR3 protein: CASRRENTDTQYF. As DNA, the CDR3 is TGTGCCAGTCGCCGGGAGAACACAGATACGCAGTATTTT.

This clonotype was observed a few times. The chain employs TRBV15 and TRBJ2-5, with 10 positions matching TRBD2. V was pared by 0 bases and J by 4 bases, with 8 bases of the junction left unmatched. Germline CDR1 reads LNHNV; CDR2 reads YYDKDF (reference sequence). The length of the CDR3 is 17 residues. CDR3 in amino acids: CATSRDHIAGGGETQYF. The CDR3 bases are TGTGCCACCAGCAGAGATCATATAGCGGGAGGAGGAGAGACCCAGTACTTC.

This clonotype was seen many times. At one of its ends the junction is not consistent with the germline gene, which may arise from a read error. The chain has TRBV12-3 or TRBV12-4 and TRBJ1-5, with D unresolved. This CDR3 has 13 amino acids. CDR3 bases: TGTGCCAGCAGCCAGATCGGGAATCACCCCCAGCATTTT. It yields the protein CASSQIGNHPQHF.